The source of this T cell receptor (beta chain) is a study of blood T cells in healthy people across ages. Study results and caveats: Diversity figures derived from one million T cells were judged to underestimate the true value. Per million T cells, TCR beta diversity dropped roughly linearly as age increased.

Concerning this clonotype: Its antigen is undetermined.

The CDR3 contains 15 residues. Germline V gene data show CDR1 as SGHKS and CDR2 as YYEKEE (reference sequence). V was clipped by 7 bases and J by 2 bases; unmatched bases: 10. A J-beta primer mix and a sample-barcoded 5' primer were used in a second PCR of about 7 to 11 cycles. Each sample yielded at least 2.5 million CDR3-containing paired-end reads. TCRdb reprocessed the 5' RACE reads via MiXCR and lists one record per CDR3 protein. The table has approximately 800,000 distinct CDR3 sequences, around 62% seen once. This TCR was recovered from a man aged 25-45 years in good health. The rearrangement links TRBV5-5 to TRBJ2-3; 7 bases line up with TRBD1. Sequencing was done on a sample of blood. The CDR3 sequence: CASGHMTGITDTQYF. For the CDR3, the DNA is TGTGCCAGCGGACACATGACAGGGATCACAGATACGCAGTATTTT.